This entry concerns a single T cell receptor beta chain. This specimen comes from a study of OX40 agonist ivuxolimab in advanced cancers. Study details: The dose-escalation cohort was about 80% male, with a mean age of 60 years, ranging roughly 23 to 79.

After removal of 2 bases from V and 3 bases from J, the junction contained 3 bases not matched to a gene. CDR3 length: 14 residues. Germline V CDR1 and CDR2: SGHRS, YFSETQ. Data came from immunoSEQ multiplex PCR; TCRdb stores just in-frame clones and leaves some out. The table records 65,000 to 95,000 clones, around 85% of them present only once. The investigators sampled blood at baseline, at cycle 4 day 1, and at cycle 7 day 1. The starting material was CD4+ or CD8+ T cells sorted from blood, obtained in a trial of the OX40 agonist ivuxolimab. This TCR was sampled from an adult with an advanced solid tumor such as melanoma, head and neck, liver or kidney cancer. The rearrangement links TRBV5-1 to TRBJ1-2; 8 bases agree with TRBD1. The CDR3: CASSFSQGDYGYTF. The CDR3 region has the DNA TGCGCCAGCAGCTTTTCACAGGGGGACTATGGCTACACCTTC.